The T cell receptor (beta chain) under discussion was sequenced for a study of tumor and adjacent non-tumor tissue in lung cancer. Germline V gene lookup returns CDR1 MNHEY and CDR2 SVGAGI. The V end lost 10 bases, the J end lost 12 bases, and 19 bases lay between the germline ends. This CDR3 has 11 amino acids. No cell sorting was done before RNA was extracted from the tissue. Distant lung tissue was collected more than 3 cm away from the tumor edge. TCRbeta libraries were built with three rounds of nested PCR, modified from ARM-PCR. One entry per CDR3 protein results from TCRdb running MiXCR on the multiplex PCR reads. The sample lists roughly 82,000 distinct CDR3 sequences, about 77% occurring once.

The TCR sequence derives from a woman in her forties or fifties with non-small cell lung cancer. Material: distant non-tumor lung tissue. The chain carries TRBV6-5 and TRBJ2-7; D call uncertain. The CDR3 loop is CANREDSSSYF. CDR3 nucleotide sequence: TGTGCCAACAGAGAAGACTCGTCTTCGTACTTC.